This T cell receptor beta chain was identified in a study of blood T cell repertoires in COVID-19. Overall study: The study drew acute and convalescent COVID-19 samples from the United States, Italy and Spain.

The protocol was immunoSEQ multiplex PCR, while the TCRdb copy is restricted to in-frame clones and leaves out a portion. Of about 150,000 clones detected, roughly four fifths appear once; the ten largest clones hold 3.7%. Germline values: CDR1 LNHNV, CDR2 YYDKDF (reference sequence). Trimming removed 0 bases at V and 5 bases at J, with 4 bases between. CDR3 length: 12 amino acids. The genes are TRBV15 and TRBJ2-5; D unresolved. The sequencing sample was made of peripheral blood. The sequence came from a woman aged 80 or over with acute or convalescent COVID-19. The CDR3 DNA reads TGTGCCACCAGCAGAGATGAGGAGACCCAGTACTTC. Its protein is CATSRDEETQYF.